These T cell receptor beta chains were read from a single sample in a study of identical twins. TCRdb recomputed calls from the 5' RACE reads with MiXCR, one row per CDR3 protein. The sample holds some 900,000 distinct CDR3 sequences; approximately 13% are singletons and the top ten take about 1.5%. The same specimen was also included in a second study, on yellow fever vaccine responses in identical twins.

The sample taken for sequencing was PBMCs. The receptors stem from a woman younger than 30 in good health. The CDR3 runs from the conserved cysteine through the conserved F or W. A D gene is named only where the DNA matches it firmly. A clone size is listed for some rows: how often the clone was seen (once, few, many), or a class if it is expanded.

j_gene | v_gene | d_gene | abundance | CDR3aa | CDR3nt
TRBJ2-1 | TRBV5-6 | NA | few | CASSLGGGGYHNEQFF | TGTGCCAGCAGCTTGGGAGGAGGGGGGTACCACAATGAGCAGTTCTTC
TRBJ2-2 | TRBV7-7 | TRBD1 | many | CASSYGTVNTGELFF | TGTGCCAGCAGCTACGGGACAGTGAACACCGGGGAGCTGTTTTTT
TRBJ2-2 | TRBV29-1 | NA | NA | CSVEDQDLNIGELFF | TGCAGCGTTGAAGATCAGGACCTTAACATCGGGGAGCTGTTTTTT
TRBJ2-4 | TRBV12-3/TRBV12-4 | TRBD1 | NA | CASSRVTGENIQYF | TGTGCCAGCAGCCGCGTGACAGGGGAAAACATTCAGTACTTC
TRBJ2-5 | TRBV5-1 | NA | few | CASSTRGGHQETQYF | TGCGCCAGCAGCACCAGGGGTGGCCACCAAGAGACCCAGTACTTC
TRBJ2-1 | TRBV15 | TRBD2 | few | CATSRRTSGRPYEQFF | TGTGCCACCAGCAGGAGGACTAGCGGCAGACCTTACGAGCAGTTCTTC
TRBJ2-7 | TRBV20-1 | NA | few | CSARDLGRNPYEQYF | TGCAGTGCTAGAGATCTTGGGCGGAACCCCTACGAGCAGTACTTC
TRBJ1-5 | TRBV5-1 | TRBD1 | many | CASSWGTGGRQPQHF | TGCGCCAGCAGCTGGGGGACAGGGGGCCGCCAGCCCCAGCATTTT
TRBJ1-2 | TRBV12-3/TRBV12-4 | NA | NA | CASSLLGDRGYGYTF | TGTGCCAGCAGTTTGTTAGGGGATCGAGGGTATGGCTACACCTTC
TRBJ1-2 | TRBV18 | TRBD1 | NA | CASSPPTGGALTPMGYGYTF | TGTGCCAGCTCACCCCCGACAGGGGGCGCGTTGACTCCTATGGGCTATGGCTACACCTTC
TRBJ2-1 | TRBV6-5 | NA | few | CASSSGSPYPEEQFF | TGTGCCAGCAGTTCTGGGTCACCCTACCCCGAAGAGCAGTTCTTC
TRBJ2-2 | TRBV7-6 | TRBD1 | few | CASSRTGDNTGELFF | TGTGCCAGCAGCCGGACAGGCGACAACACCGGGGAGCTGTTTTTT
TRBJ2-3 | TRBV15 | NA | many | CATSRDGETGRRTDTQYF | TGTGCCACCAGCAGAGATGGGGAGACAGGAAGAAGGACAGATACGCAGTATTTT
TRBJ1-2 | TRBV5-1 | NA | few | CASSLTASHGYTF | TGCGCCAGCAGCTTAACAGCCTCCCATGGCTACACCTTC
TRBJ2-7 | TRBV6-5 | TRBD2 | NA | CASSYTLAGGGYEQYF | TGTGCCAGCAGTTACACACTAGCGGGAGGGGGCTACGAGCAGTACTTC
TRBJ1-3 | TRBV21-1 | NA | few | CASSKDRTNSGNTIYF | TGTGCCAGCAGCAAAGACAGAACCAACTCTGGAAACACCATATATTTT
TRBJ2-7 | TRBV3-1 | TRBD1 | few | CASSRSGGGSNYEQYF | TGTGCCAGCAGCCGATCAGGGGGTGGAAGTAATTACGAGCAGTACTTC
TRBJ1-2 | TRBV6-1 | TRBD1 | few | CASSRPGQGNYGYTF | TGTGCCAGCAGTCGACCGGGACAGGGGAACTATGGCTACACCTTC
TRBJ2-1 | TRBV20-1 | TRBD2 | few | CSARDGLAGGSEQFF | TGCAGTGCTAGAGATGGGCTAGCGGGGGGAAGCGAGCAGTTCTTC
TRBJ2-1 | TRBV2 | NA | NA | CASRPPGYEQFF | TGTGCCAGCCGCCCGCCCGGGTATGAGCAGTTCTTC
TRBJ1-2 | TRBV5-1 | NA | many | CASWEKGRSYTF | TGCGCCAGCTGGGAAAAAGGACGTAGCTACACCTTC
TRBJ2-2 | TRBV7-2 | NA | NA | CASSPPWGGELFF | TGTGCCAGCAGCCCACCCTGGGGCGGGGAGCTGTTTTTT
TRBJ1-4 | TRBV2 | TRBD1 | few | CASIGRGQYSEKLFF | TGTGCCAGCATTGGGAGGGGACAGTATAGTGAAAAACTGTTTTTT
TRBJ2-7 | TRBV2 | TRBD1 | NA | CASRGDRGVGEQYF | TGTGCCAGCAGAGGGGACAGGGGTGTAGGCGAGCAGTACTTC
TRBJ1-1 | TRBV7-9 | TRBD1 | few | CASGSRGDTEAFF | TGTGCCAGCGGAAGCAGGGGGGATACTGAAGCTTTCTTT
TRBJ2-7 | TRBV28 | NA | few | CASSRSRGDKLYEQYF | TGTGCCAGCAGTCGATCGAGAGGGGACAAACTTTACGAGCAGTACTTC
TRBJ2-3 | TRBV15 | NA | few | CATSRPLGGDTQYF | TGTGCCACCAGCAGACCACTAGGAGGAGATACGCAGTATTTT
TRBJ2-1 | TRBV20-1 | TRBD2 | few | CSARDPAGGRGNEQFF | TGCAGTGCTAGAGATCCAGCGGGAGGGCGGGGCAATGAGCAGTTCTTC
TRBJ2-7 | TRBV7-8 | NA | many | CASSLEGRTYEQYF | TGTGCCAGCAGCTTAGAGGGACGGACCTACGAGCAGTACTTC
TRBJ1-4 | TRBV2 | NA | few | CASRQEKRDEKLFF | TGTGCCAGCAGACAAGAGAAGAGAGACGAAAAACTGTTTTTT
TRBJ2-4 | TRBV29-1 | NA | NA | CSVGATGRDNIQYF | TGCAGCGTTGGGGCAACAGGGAGAGACAACATTCAGTACTTC
TRBJ2-1 | TRBV7-6 | NA | few | CASSLGASSSSDEQFF | TGTGCCAGCAGCTTAGGGGCTAGCTCTAGTTCGGATGAGCAGTTCTTC
TRBJ1-1 | TRBV10-3 | NA | few | CAISETVKRPEAFF | TGTGCCATCAGTGAAACAGTAAAACGACCTGAAGCTTTCTTT
TRBJ2-2 | TRBV27 | TRBD1 | few | CASSMDRGGGELFF | TGTGCCAGCAGTATGGACAGGGGTGGCGGGGAGCTGTTTTTT
TRBJ1-2 | TRBV5-4 | NA | few | CASSPPVGLGYGYTF | TGTGCCAGCAGCCCCCCAGTGGGGTTAGGCTATGGCTACACCTTC
TRBJ2-5 | TRBV2 | NA | few | CASRKRDQETQYF | TGTGCCAGCAGAAAAAGGGACCAAGAGACCCAGTACTTC